These 3 T cell receptor beta chains were sequenced from one sample in a study of T cells expressing NK-cell markers. For each CDR3 protein, TCRdb gives one entry from its re-call of the 5' RACE reads, without DNA. Seen in this sample are about 550,000 distinct CDR3 sequences; the ten most common clones hold roughly 3.5%. Sample: blood T cells: a sorted CD56 or NKG2C T cell subset, CD4+ or CD8+ T cells, or bulk PBMC T cells (not recorded which). Receptors originate from a man aged 18 to 30 in good health.

The J gene is TRBJ2-1, the V gene TRBV20-1. This CDR3 contains 15 residues. Per germline, CDR1 DFQATT and CDR2 SNEGSKA (reference sequence). The CDR3 loop is CSASISRRPGDEQFF.

The chain combines TRBV20-1 with TRBJ1-4; as DNA is missing, the TRBD1 call by TCRdb cannot be tested. The CDR3 is made up of 15 amino acids. Germline CDR1 reads DFQATT; CDR2 reads SNEGSKA (reference sequence). The CDR3 protein is CSARDPQGVGEKLFF.

The gene calls are TRBV12-3 or TRBV12-4 and TRBJ2-1; with no DNA, the TCRdb D assignment of TRBD1 cannot be verified. This CDR3 has 14 residues. CDR3 amino acids: CASRGTGGRYEQFF.